These 20 T cell receptor beta chains originate from one sample sequenced in a study of neurological immune-mediated disorders. One entry per CDR3 protein results from TCRdb running MiXCR on the 5' RACE reads. This repertoire shows roughly 80,000 distinct CDR3 sequences, 15% to 20% found once; its top ten account for roughly 14%. Sequencing used PBMCs. Receptors originate from a woman between 40 and 55 years old in good health.

This chain joins TRBV5-1 and TRBJ2-3; TRBD1 aligns across 8 bases. Trimming cost V 0 bases and J 2 bases; bases outside gene matches: 2. Germline V gene lookup returns CDR1 SGHRS and CDR2 YFSETQ. This CDR3 contains 15 residues. The CDR3 spells CASSLGDRYTDTQYF. CDR3 DNA: TGCGCCAGCAGCTTGGGGGACAGGTACACAGATACGCAGTATTTT.

At least ten counts were recorded for this clonotype. J is TRBJ1-1 and V is TRBV7-2, with D perhaps TRBD1 (6 bases). CDR3 length: 14 residues. Germline loops: CDR1 SGHTA, CDR2 FQGNSA. Trimming pared 1 base from V and 4 bases from J, leaving 10 bases between. In nucleotides, the CDR3 is TGTGCCAGCAGCTTAGGGACAGTGTCCACTGAAGCTTTCTTT. It specifies CASSLGTVSTEAFF.

This clonotype was seen at least ten times. The rearrangement uses TRBV7-9 and TRBJ2-2, with D uncertain. Germline-derived CDR1 and CDR2 are SEHNR and FQNEAQ (reference sequence). V was pared by 7 bases and J by 5 bases, with 14 bases between. The length of the CDR3 is 14 residues. The CDR3 nucleotides are TGTGCCAGCACCTCCAACCCCATTACCGGGGAGCTGTTTTTT. Its translation is CASTSNPITGELFF.

Points on this clonotype: At one of its ends the junction is not consistent with the germline gene, which may arise from a read error. The chain is built from TRBV7-2 and TRBJ1-1; tentative D call: TRBD1 (5 bases). Germline CDR1 is SGHTA and CDR2 is FQGNSA. The CDR3 loop spans 15 amino acids. CDR3 sequence: CASSPGPEGCTEAFF. The DNA of the CDR3 is TGTGCTAGCAGCCCCGGCCCCGAGGGGTGCACTGAAGCTTTCTTT.

Many counts were recorded for this clonotype. The genes are TRBV20-1 and TRBJ2-2; tentative D call: TRBD2 (6 bases). V was trimmed by 2 bases and J by 3 bases, leaving 16 bases between them. CDR1 and CDR2 from the germline V gene are DFQATT and SNEGSKA (reference sequence). The CDR3 extends over 16 amino acids. The CDR3 reads CSARSLVSGHTGELFF. DNA of the CDR3: TGCAGTGCTAGATCCCTGGTTAGCGGCCACACCGGGGAGCTGTTTTTT.

About this clonotype: A junction boundary mismatches the germline segment, possibly from a read error. This sequence joins TRBV5-1 and TRBJ2-6; 7 bases map to TRBD2. The CDR3 extends over 15 amino acids. In germline, CDR1 is SGHRS, CDR2 YFSETQ. The DNA of the CDR3 is TGCGCCAGTTCACCGGGGGGTACTGGGACCAACGTCCAGACTTTC. Translating gives CASSPGGTGTNVQTF.

This clonotype was seen repeatedly, ten times or more. V is TRBV28 and J is TRBJ1-2; D gene uncertain. CDR1 MDHEN and CDR2 SYDVKM come from the germline V gene. Trimming stripped 8 bases from V and 4 bases from J, with 11 bases between. CDR3 length: 12 amino acids. This CDR3 reads CASWLRSYGYTF. The CDR3 DNA follows: TGTGCCAGCTGGCTACGGAGCTATGGCTACACCTTC.

The chain joins TRBV9 to TRBJ2-1; the D is unclear. CDR1 SGDLS and CDR2 YYNGEE come from the germline V gene. This CDR3 is built from 15 residues. V was shortened by 4 bases and J by 3 bases, with 14 bases between the two germline ends. The CDR3 reads CASSPVLPSYNEQFF. CDR3 DNA: TGTGCCAGCAGCCCGGTACTCCCCAGCTACAATGAGCAGTTCTTC.

Many counts were recorded for this clonotype. The J gene is TRBJ1-5, the V gene TRBV20-1; D unresolved. Per the germline V gene, CDR1 is DFQATT and CDR2 is SNEGSKA (reference sequence). This CDR3 comprises 12 residues. The V and J ends lost 3 bases and 0 bases respectively, with 3 bases between them. The CDR3 bases are TGCAGTGCTAGGGATAGCAATCAGCCCCAGCATTTT. It specifies CSARDSNQPQHF.

The chain combines TRBV7-9 with TRBJ2-1, with 7 bases matching TRBD2. From germline, CDR1 is SEHNR and CDR2 FQNEAQ (reference sequence). The CDR3 covers 16 residues. Losses at the gene ends were 4 bases for V and 10 bases for J; bases not matched to a gene: 16. The CDR3 DNA reads as TGTGCCAGCAGCTCCCCGGCGGTTAGCGGGCGTGGGGAGCAGTTCTTC. Translation: CASSSPAVSGRGEQFF.

The chain uses TRBV30 and TRBJ2-3; TRBD1 matches at 8 bases. CDR1 is GTSNPN, CDR2 SVGIG, per germline (reference sequence). The CDR3 runs 17 residues. V shed 0 bases and J 3 bases; nucleotides not matched to a gene: 11. The CDR3 region is CAWSVPPTGGSTDTQYF. DNA for the CDR3: TGTGCCTGGAGTGTCCCCCCTACAGGGGGTTCTACAGATACGCAGTATTTT. The full variable domain, with the rest looked up from reference TRBV30 and TRBJ2-3, is SQTIHQWPATLVQPVGSPLSLECTVEGTSNPNLYWYRQAAGRGLQLLFYSVGIGQISSEVPQNLSASRPQDRQFILSSKKLLLSDSGFYLCAWSVPPTGGSTDTQYFGPGTRLTVL.

In its sample, this clonotype was seen many times. V usage is TRBV20-1 and J usage is TRBJ1-2; TRBD1 aligns across 7 bases. Germline V gene sequence: CDR1 DFQATT, CDR2 SNEGSKA (reference sequence). The CDR3 covers 16 residues. In DNA, the CDR3 is TGCAGCCTTGACAACAATAGACAGGGACGGGTCTATGGCTACACCTTC. As protein: CSLDNNRQGRVYGYTF.

By share, this clonotype ranks as medium-sized. The chain couples TRBV12-5 to TRBJ2-7, with TRBD2 matching over 8 bases. V was pared by 8 bases and J by 6 bases, with 6 bases of the junction left unmatched. The CDR3 length is 12 residues. The V gene's germline CDR1 is LGHNT and CDR2 FRNRAP. The CDR3 DNA is TGTGCTAGTCCGAAAACTAGCGGCGAGCAGTACGTC. This sequence encodes CASPKTSGEQYV.

This clonotype was seen many times. The chain is built from TRBV7-3 and TRBJ2-7, with D unresolved. In germline, CDR1 is SGHTA, CDR2 FQGTGA. Trimming left V 5 bases short and J 0 bases short, with 14 bases between. The CDR3 loop spans 15 amino acids. The CDR3 sequence: CASSQGPGSSYEQYV. For the CDR3, the DNA is TGTGCCAGCAGCCAAGGTCCAGGCAGCTCCTACGAGCAGTACGTC.

This clonotype was found many times. The chain recombines TRBV4-3 with TRBJ2-2; D is perhaps TRBD1 (6 bases). The V gene lost 3 bases and the J gene lost 6 bases, with 20 bases spanning the gap. CDR1 is LGHNA and CDR2 is YSLEER in the germline V gene. The CDR3 extends over 17 amino acids. The CDR3 nucleotides read TGCGCCAGCAGCCAGAATTACAGGGATGAGTTCCCCGGGGAGCTGTTTTTT. Protein sequence: CASSQNYRDEFPGELFF.

The chain uses TRBV19 and TRBJ2-3; 8 bases match TRBD2. This CDR3 has 13 amino acids. Germline V gene lookup returns CDR1 LNHDA and CDR2 SQIVND (reference sequence). With 8 bases clipped from V and 2 bases from J, the junction kept 3 bases outside the gene matches. CDR3 loop: CASGSGDTDTQYF. The CDR3 bases are TGTGCCAGTGGTAGCGGGGACACAGATACGCAGTATTTT.

This clonotype was seen at least ten times. This sequence joins TRBV14 and TRBJ2-6; no firm D call. Trimming took off 0 bases at V and 3 bases at J, with 6 bases between the two ends. CDR1 and CDR2 (germline): SGHDN, FVKESK. The CDR3 length is 15 residues. The CDR3 bases are TGTGCCAGCAGCCAAGAATTGGGTGGGGCCAACGTCCTGACTTTC. It codes for CASSQELGGANVLTF.

This clonotype was seen many times. CDR3 coding DNA: TGTGCCAGCAGTGTCTACAGGGTAAGGTCCTACAATGAGCAGTTCTTC. Its protein is CASSVYRVRSYNEQFF. The V and J genes are TRBV12-3 or TRBV12-4 and TRBJ2-1; the D gene is possibly TRBD1 (6 bases). Trimming shortened V by 5 bases and J by 1 base, and 15 bases separated the two germline ends. CDR3 length: 16 residues.

On this clonotype itself: A much larger clone lies a single base off, so this may be a read error. The J gene is TRBJ1-1, the V gene TRBV5-1, with TRBD1 matching 8 bases. Germline values: CDR1 SGHRS, CDR2 YFSETQ. V shed 3 bases, J shed 4 bases, and the junction held 11 bases outside the gene matches. CDR3 length: 16 residues. The CDR3 nucleotides are TGCGCCAGCAGCTCCAAACCCCAGGGGGCGGGCACTGAAGCTTTCTTT. Protein product: CASSSKPQGAGTEAFF.

This clonotype was counted ten times or more. The J gene is TRBJ1-1, the V gene TRBV5-6, with 7 bases aligning to TRBD1. The germline gives CDR1 SGHDT, CDR2 YYEEEE. V was clipped by 4 bases and J by 1 base; unmatched bases: 7. This CDR3 comprises 15 residues. CDR3 sequence: CASSPMTGSNTEAFF. The CDR3 DNA reads as TGTGCCAGCAGCCCAATGACAGGGTCGAACACTGAAGCTTTCTTT.